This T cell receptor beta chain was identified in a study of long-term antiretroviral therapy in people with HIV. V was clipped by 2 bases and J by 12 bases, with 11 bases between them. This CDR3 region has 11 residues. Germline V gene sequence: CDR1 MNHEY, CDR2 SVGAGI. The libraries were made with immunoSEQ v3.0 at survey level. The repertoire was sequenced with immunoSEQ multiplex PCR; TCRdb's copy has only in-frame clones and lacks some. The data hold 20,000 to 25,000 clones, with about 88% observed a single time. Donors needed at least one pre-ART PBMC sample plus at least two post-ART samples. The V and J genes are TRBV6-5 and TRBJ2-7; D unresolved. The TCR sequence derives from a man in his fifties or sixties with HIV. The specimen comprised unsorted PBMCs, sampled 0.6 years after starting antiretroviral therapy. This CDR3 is CASSYSAGWYF. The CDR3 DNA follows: TGTGCCAGCAGTTACAGCGCTGGGTGGTACTTC.